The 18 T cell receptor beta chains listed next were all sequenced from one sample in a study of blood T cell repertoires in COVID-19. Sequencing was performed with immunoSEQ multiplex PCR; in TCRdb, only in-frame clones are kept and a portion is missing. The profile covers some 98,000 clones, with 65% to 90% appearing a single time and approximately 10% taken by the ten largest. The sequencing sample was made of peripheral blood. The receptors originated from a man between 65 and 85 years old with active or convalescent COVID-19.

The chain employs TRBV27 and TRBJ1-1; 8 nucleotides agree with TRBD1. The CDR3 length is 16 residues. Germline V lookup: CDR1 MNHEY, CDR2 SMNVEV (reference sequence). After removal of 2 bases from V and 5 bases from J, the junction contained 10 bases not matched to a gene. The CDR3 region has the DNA TGTGCCAGCAGTTTAGATACCGGGACAGGAAGGACTGAAGCTTTCTTT. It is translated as CASSLDTGTGRTEAFF.

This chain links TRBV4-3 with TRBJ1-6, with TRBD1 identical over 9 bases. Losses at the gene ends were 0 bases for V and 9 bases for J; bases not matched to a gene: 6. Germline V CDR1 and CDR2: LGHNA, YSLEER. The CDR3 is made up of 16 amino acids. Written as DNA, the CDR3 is TGCGCCAGCAGCCAAGAAGGTGTGACAGGGGGTTCACCCCTCCACTTT. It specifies CASSQEGVTGGSPLHF.

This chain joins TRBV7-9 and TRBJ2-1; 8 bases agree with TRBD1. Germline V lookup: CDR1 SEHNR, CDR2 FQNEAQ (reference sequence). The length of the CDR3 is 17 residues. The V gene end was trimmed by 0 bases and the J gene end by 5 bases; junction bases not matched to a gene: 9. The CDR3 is CASSLANRGIANNEQFF. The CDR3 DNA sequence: TGTGCCAGCAGCTTAGCTAACAGGGGGATTGCCAACAATGAGCAGTTCTTC.

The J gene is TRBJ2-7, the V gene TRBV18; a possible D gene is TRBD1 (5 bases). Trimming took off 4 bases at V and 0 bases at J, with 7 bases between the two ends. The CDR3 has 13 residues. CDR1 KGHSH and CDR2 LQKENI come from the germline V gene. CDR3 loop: CASSLGHSYEQYF. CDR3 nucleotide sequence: TGTGCCAGCTCACTAGGACACTCCTACGAGCAGTACTTC. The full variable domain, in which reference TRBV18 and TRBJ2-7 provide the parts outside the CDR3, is NAGVMQNPRHLVRRRGQEARLRCSPMKGHSHVYWYRQLPEEGLKFMVYLQKENIIDESGMPKERFSAEFPKEGPSILRIQQVVRGDSAAYFCASSLGHSYEQYFGPGTRLTVT.

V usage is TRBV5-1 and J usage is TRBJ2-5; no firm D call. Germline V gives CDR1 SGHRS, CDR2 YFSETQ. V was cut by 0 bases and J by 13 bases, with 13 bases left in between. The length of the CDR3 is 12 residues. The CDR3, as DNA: TGCGCCAGCAGCTTGGCCGGAGTCCCTCCGTACTTC. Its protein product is CASSLAGVPPYF.

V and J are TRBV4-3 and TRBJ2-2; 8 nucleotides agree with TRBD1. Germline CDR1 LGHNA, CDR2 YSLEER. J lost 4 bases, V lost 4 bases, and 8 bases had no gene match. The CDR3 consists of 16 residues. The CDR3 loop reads CASSPHGQGVTGELFF. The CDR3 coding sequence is TGCGCCAGCAGCCCCCACGGACAGGGCGTCACCGGGGAGCTGTTTTTT.

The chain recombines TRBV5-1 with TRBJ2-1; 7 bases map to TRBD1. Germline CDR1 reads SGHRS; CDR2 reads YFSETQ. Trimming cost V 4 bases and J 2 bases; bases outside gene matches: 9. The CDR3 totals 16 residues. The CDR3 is CASSTSGTEAYNEQFF. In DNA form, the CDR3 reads TGCGCCAGCAGCACATCCGGGACAGAGGCCTACAATGAGCAGTTCTTC. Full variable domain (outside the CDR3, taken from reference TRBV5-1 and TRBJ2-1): KAGVTQTPRYLIKTRGQQVTLSCSPISGHRSVSWYQQTPGQGLQFLFEYFSETQRNKGNFPGRFSGRQFSNSRSEMNVSTLELGDSALYLCASSTSGTEAYNEQFFGPGTRLTVL.

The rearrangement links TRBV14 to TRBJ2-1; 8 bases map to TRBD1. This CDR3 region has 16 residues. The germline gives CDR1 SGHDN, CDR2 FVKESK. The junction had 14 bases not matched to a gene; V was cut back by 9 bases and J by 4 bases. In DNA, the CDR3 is TGTGCCAGACCGACAGGGGATGCGATTATATACAATGAGCAGTTCTTC. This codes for CARPTGDAIIYNEQFF.

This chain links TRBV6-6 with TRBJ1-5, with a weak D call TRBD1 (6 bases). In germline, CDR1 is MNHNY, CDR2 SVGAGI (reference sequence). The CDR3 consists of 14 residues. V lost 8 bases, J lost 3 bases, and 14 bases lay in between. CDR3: CASGQDRHNQPQHF. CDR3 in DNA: TGTGCCAGCGGGCAAGACAGGCACAATCAGCCCCAGCATTTT.

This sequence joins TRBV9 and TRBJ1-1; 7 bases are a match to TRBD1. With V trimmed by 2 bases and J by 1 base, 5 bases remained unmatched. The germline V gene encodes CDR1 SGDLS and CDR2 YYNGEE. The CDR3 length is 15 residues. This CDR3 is CASSVPTGRNTEAFF. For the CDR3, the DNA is TGTGCCAGCAGCGTCCCGACAGGGAGGAACACTGAAGCTTTCTTT.

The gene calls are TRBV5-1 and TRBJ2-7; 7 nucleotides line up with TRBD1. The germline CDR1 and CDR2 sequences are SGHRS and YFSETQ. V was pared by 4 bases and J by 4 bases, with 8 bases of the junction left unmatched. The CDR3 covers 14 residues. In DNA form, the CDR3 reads TGCGCCAGCAGCACCGGACAGGTCTTATACGAGCAGTACTTC. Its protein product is CASSTGQVLYEQYF.

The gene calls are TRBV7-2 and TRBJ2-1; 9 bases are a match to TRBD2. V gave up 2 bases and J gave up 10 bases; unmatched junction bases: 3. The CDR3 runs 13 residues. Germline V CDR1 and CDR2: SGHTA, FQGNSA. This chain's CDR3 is CASSLRAGGEQFF. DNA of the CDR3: TGTGCCAGCAGCTTACGAGCGGGGGGCGAGCAGTTCTTC.

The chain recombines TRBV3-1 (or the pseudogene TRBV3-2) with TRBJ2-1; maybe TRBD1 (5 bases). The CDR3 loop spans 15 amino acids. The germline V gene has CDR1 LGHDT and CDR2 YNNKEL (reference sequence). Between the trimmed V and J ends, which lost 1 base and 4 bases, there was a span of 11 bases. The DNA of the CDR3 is TGTGCCAGCAGCCAAGGACAGATAAAATACAATGAGCAGTTCTTC. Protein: CASSQGQIKYNEQFF.

Here the CDR3 DNA reads TGTGCCAGCAGCTTGACTAGCGGGATTTCTACAGATACGCAGTATTTT. This encodes CASSLTSGISTDTQYF. The chain carries TRBV7-2 and TRBJ2-3, with 11 bases fitting TRBD2. This CDR3 region has 16 residues. Germline trimming cut 3 bases from V and 3 bases from J; bases unmatched to any gene: 5. CDR1 and CDR2 from the germline V gene are SGHTA and FQGNSA.

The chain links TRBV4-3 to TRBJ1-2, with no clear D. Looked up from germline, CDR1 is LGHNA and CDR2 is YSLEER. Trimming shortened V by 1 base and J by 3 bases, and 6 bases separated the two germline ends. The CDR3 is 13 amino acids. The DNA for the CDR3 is TGCGCCAGCAGCCAAGGGCTTGACTATGGCTACACCTTC. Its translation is CASSQGLDYGYTF.

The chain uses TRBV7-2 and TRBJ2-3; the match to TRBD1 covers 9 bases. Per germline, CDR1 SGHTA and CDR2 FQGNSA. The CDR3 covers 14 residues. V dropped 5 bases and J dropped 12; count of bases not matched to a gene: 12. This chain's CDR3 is CASSRRSGQGPQYF. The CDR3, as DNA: TGTGCCAGCAGCCGTAGAAGTGGACAGGGGCCCCAGTATTTT.

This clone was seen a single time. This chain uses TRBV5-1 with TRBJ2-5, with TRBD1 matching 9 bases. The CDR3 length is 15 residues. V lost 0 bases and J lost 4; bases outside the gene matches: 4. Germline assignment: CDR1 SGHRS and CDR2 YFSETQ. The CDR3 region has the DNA TGCGCCAGCAGCTTGGGGACAGGGGTTAGAGAGACCCAGTACTTC. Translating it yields CASSLGTGVRETQYF.

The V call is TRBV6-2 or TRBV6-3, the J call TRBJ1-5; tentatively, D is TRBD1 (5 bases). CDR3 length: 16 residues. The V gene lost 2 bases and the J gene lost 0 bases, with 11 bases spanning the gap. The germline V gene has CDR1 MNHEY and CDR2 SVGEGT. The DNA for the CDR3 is TGTGCCAGCAGTTACGCGGGACGGTATAGCAATCAGCCCCAGCATTTT. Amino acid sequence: CASSYAGRYSNQPQHF.